Reported below is one TCR beta chain. Its matching antigen is unknown. The sample originates from a study of response to subunit inactivated influenza vaccine. General observations from the study: The authors proposed limited new T cell recruitment per seasonal influenza vaccination.

Germline CDR1 PRHDT, CDR2 FYEKMQ (reference sequence). CDR3 length: 15 amino acids. V was clipped by 7 bases and J by 8 bases; unmatched bases: 8. TCRdb reprocessed the RT-PCR reads with MiXCR, giving one entry per CDR3 protein. The sample lists hundreds of thousands of distinct CDR3 sequences; 7.6% were seen once. The TCR comes from a man aged 50 to 75 who received an inactivated influenza vaccine. The chain couples TRBV13 to TRBJ2-3; 14 bases line up with TRBD2. The starting material was PBMCs from blood, obtained less than 30 months after vaccination. The chain's CDR3 is CASKGTSGGHGTQYF. Here the CDR3 DNA reads TGTGCCAGCAAGGGGACTAGCGGGGGTCACGGTACGCAGTATTTT.